This T cell receptor (beta chain) was sequenced for a study of beta chain features in type 1 diabetes. Expressed TCRB transcripts were sequenced because the isolated RNA had all been reverse transcribed beforehand. Generated by immunoSEQ multiplex PCR, the TCRdb table keeps only in-frame clones and is missing some. The table records hundreds of thousands of clones, more than 13% of them present only once. With V trimmed by 4 bases and J by 8 bases, 14 bases remained unmatched. The CDR3 sequence is 15 residues long. Germline CDR1 GTSNPN, CDR2 SVGIG (reference sequence). Each donor gave one heparinised blood draw averaging roughly 100 mL. Every sorted population was more than 95% pure. Whole-study results and caveats: Researchers report that Type 1 diabetes patients had moderately but significantly shorter TCRB CDR3s across all four CD4+ subsets.

With respect to this clone: Its antigen is currently unknown.

The chain carries TRBV30 and TRBJ1-3; 7 bases align to TRBD1. Sequenced input: naive CD4+ T cells from blood. The clonotype was recovered from a man younger than 35 with type 1 diabetes. CDR3 coding DNA: TGTGCCTGGACACTCCGGGACAGCCTCCGGTACACCATATATTTT. The encoded protein is CAWTLRDSLRYTIYF.